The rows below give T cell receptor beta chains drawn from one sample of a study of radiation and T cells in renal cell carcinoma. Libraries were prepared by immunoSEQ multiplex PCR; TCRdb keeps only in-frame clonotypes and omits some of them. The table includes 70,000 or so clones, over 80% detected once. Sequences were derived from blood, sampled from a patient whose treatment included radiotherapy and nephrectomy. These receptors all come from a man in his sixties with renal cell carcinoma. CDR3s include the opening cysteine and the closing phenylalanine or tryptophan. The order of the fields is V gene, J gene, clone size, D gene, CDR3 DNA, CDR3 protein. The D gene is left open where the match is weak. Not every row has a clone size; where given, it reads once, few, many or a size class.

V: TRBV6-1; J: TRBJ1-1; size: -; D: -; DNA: TGTGCCAGCAGTGATGAGAGAGGGCTGAACACTGAAGCTTTCTTT; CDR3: CASSDERGLNTEAFF
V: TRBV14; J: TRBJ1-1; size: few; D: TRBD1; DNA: TGTGCCAGCAGCCCGGACAGGGTATGGACTGAAGCTTTCTTT; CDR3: CASSPDRVWTEAFF
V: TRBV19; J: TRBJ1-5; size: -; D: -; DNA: TGTGCCAGTAGTAGTCGACCGTTCGGGCAGGGATTCCAGCCCCAGCATTTT; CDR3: CASSSRPFGQGFQPQHF
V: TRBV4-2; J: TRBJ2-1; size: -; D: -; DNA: TGTGCCAGCAGCCCACAAGGGGGCTCCTACAATGAGCAGTTCTTC; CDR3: CASSPQGGSYNEQFF
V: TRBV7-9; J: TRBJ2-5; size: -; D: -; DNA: TGTGCCAGCACCGTCAAAGGGGTTGAGACCCAGTACTTC; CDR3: CASTVKGVETQYF
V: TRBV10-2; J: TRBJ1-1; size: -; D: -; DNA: TGCGCCAGCAAGGGGCAGGGCTCCACTGAAGCTTTCTTT; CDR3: CASKGQGSTEAFF
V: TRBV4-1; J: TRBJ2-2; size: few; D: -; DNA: TGCGCCAGCAGCCTAGACTTCCCTAACACCGGGGAGCTGTTTTTT; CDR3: CASSLDFPNTGELFF
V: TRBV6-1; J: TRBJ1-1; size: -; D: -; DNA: TGTGCCAGCACTAAGGCAGATGGAGTTGGCGCTGAAGCTTTCTTT; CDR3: CASTKADGVGAEAFF
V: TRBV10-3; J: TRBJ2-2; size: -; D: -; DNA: TGTGCCATCAGTGACCGCCGGGACATTACAACCGGGGAGCTGTTTTTT; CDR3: CAISDRRDITTGELFF
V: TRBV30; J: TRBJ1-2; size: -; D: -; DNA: TGTGCCTGGAGATCCCAGGGGGGCTACACCTTC; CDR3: CAWRSQGGYTF
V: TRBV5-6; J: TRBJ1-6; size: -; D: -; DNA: TGTGCCAGCAGCTTGTTTGTCGATTCACCCCTCCACTTT; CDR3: CASSLFVDSPLHF
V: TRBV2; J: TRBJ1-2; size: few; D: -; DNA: TGTGCCAGCAGTGAAGCAGCGGGGGATGACTACACCTTC; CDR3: CASSEAAGDDYTF
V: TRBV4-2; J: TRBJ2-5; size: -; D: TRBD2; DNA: TGTGCCAGCAGCCCCTCACAGCGGGAAGAAGAGACCCAGTACTTC; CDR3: CASSPSQREEETQYF
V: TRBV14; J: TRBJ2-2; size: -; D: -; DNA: TGTGCCAGCAGCCAAAGTACCTTCACCGGGGAGCTGTTTTTT; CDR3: CASSQSTFTGELFF
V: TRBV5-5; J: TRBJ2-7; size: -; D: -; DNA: TGTGCCAGCAGCTTGGAGGTCAACATCTACGAGCAGTACTTC; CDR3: CASSLEVNIYEQYF
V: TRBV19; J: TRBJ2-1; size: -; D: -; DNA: TGTGCCAGTAGTATGGGAGGGGGCCAGGATAGGACTTATCTCAATGAGCAGTTCTTC; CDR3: CASSMGGGQDRTYLNEQFF
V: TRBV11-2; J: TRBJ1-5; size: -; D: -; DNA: TGTGCCAGCAGCTTAGATCCCGGGGCGAATCAGCCCCAGCATTTT; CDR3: CASSLDPGANQPQHF
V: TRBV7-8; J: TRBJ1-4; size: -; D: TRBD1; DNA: TGTGCCAGCAGCTATCAGGGGGTTAATGAAAAACTGTTTTTT; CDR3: CASSYQGVNEKLFF
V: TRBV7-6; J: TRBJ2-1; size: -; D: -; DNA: TGTGCCAGCAGCCAATCATTAGCCCCAGGGTACGGTGAGCAGTTCTTC; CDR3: CASSQSLAPGYGEQFF
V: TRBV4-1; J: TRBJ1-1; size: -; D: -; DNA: TGCGCCAGCAGCCAAGATCCCCATAGGGGGAACACTGAAGCTTTCTTT; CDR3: CASSQDPHRGNTEAFF
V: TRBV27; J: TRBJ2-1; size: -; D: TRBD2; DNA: TGTGCCAGCAGTCCGAATCTCCTAGCGGAGCTGTACAATGAGCAGTTCTTC; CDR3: CASSPNLLAELYNEQFF
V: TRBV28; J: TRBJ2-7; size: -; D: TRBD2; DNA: TGTGCCAGCAGGAGAAGCGGGAGAGAGGAGGGGTTGTTGGGCGAGCAGTACTTC; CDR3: CASRRSGREEGLLGEQYF
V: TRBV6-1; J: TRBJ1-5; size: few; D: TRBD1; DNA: TGTGCCAGCAGTGAACAGCCAGGGGGCCCGACTGTTAGCAATCAGCCCCAGCATTTT; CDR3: CASSEQPGGPTVSNQPQHF
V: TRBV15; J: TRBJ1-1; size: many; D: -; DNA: TGTGCCACCAGCAGAGTGGGGAACACTGAAGCTTTCTTT; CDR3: CATSRVGNTEAFF
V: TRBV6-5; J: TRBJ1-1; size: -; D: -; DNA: TGTGCCAGCAGATCCTCAGTTGAAGCTTTCTTT; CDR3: CASRSSVEAFF
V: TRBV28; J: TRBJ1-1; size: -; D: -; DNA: TGTGCCAGTCCTCCGTCGGGATCGAACACTGAAGCTTTCTTT; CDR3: CASPPSGSNTEAFF
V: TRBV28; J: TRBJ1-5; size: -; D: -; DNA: TGTGCCAGCAGTTTATTTCCGACCACCTTTGGGCCCCAGCATTTT; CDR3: CASSLFPTTFGPQHF
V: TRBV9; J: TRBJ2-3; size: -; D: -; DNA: TGTGCCAGCAGTTTGAACAGGGACGGGAGCACAGATACGCAGTATTTT; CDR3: CASSLNRDGSTDTQYF
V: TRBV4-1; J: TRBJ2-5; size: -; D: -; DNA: TGCGCCAGCAGCGCACAGGATTACCAAGAGACCCAGTACTTC; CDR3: CASSAQDYQETQYF
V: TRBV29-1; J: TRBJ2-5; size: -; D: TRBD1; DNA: TGCAGCGTCGGACAGGGCCTGGAGACCCAGTACTTC; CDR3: CSVGQGLETQYF
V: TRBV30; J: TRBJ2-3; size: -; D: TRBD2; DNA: TGTGCCTGGAGTGTTGGGTCTAGCGGTACAGATACGCAGTATTTT; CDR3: CAWSVGSSGTDTQYF
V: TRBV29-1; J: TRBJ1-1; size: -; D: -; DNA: TGCAGCGTTGAAAGGGAAAGCGGGACTGAAGCTTTCTTT; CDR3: CSVERESGTEAFF
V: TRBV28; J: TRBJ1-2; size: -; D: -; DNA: TGTGCCAGCAGTCCTCGGTTGGACTATGGCTACACCTTC; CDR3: CASSPRLDYGYTF
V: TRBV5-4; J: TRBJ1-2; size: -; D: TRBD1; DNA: TGTGCCAGCACCCCCGGTTCAGGGGGGCATGGCTACACCTTC; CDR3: CASTPGSGGHGYTF
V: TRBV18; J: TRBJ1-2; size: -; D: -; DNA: TGTGCCAGCTCACCACCGGGACCCAGGAGGAGTGGCTACACCTTC; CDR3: CASSPPGPRRSGYTF
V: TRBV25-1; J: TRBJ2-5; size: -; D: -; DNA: TGTGCCAGCAGTGAATCCTACGGAGGCAGATACCAAGAGACCCAGTACTTC; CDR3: CASSESYGGRYQETQYF
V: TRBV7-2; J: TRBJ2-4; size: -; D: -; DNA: TGTGCCAGCAGCTTACGAGGGGACGAAAACATTCAGTACTTC; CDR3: CASSLRGDENIQYF
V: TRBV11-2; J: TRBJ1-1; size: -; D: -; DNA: TGTGCCAGCAGCTTAGGATGGAGGCAGATTGGTGAAGCTTTCTTT; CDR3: CASSLGWRQIGEAFF
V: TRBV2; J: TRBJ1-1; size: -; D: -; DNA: TGTGCCAGCAGGACGTACAGTGTCACTGAAGCTTTCTTT; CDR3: CASRTYSVTEAFF
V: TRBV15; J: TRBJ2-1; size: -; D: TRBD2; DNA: TGTGCCACCAGCAGAGATCCTTACGAACTAGCGGCCCCCTCGGGTGAGCAGTTCTTC; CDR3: CATSRDPYELAAPSGEQFF
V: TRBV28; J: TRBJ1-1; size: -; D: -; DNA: TGTGCCGCCCTGCCGAGGGGCACGGCTGAAGCTTTCTTT; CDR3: CAALPRGTAEAFF
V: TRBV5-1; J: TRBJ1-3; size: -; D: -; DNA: TGCGCCAGCAGCCGGGGGGAGGTTGGAAACACCATATATTTT; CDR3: CASSRGEVGNTIYF
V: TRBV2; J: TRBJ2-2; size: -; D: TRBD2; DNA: TGTGCCAGCAGTGGGACTAGCGGAAATACCGGGGAGCTGTTTTTT; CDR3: CASSGTSGNTGELFF
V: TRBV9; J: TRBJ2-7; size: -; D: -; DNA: TGTGCCAGCAGCGTAGGGAACAGCTTCTCCTACGAGCAGTACTTC; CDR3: CASSVGNSFSYEQYF
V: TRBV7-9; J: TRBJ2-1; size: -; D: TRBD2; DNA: TGTGCCAGCAGCTTAGGGCGGGAGGGCCCCTACAATGAGCAGTTCTTC; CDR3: CASSLGREGPYNEQFF
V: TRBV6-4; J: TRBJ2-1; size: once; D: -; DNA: TGTGCCAGCCGTCTCATCCATGAGCAGTTCTTC; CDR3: CASRLIHEQFF
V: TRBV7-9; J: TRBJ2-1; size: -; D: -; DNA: TGTGCCAGCAGATCTAGTTATGAGCAGTTCTTC; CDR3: CASRSSYEQFF
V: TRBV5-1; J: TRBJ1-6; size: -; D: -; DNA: TGCGCCAGCAGCTTGACAGGGAATTATTCACCCCTCCACTTT; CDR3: CASSLTGNYSPLHF
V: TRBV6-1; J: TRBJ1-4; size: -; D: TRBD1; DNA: TGTGCCAGCAGTGAAAGTCAGGGGGAGGGGGAAAAACTGTTTTTT; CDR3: CASSESQGEGEKLFF
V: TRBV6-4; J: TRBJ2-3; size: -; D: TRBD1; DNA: TGTGCCAGCAGTGAGTCGGGACAGGGGATAGGTACGCAGTATTTT; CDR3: CASSESGQGIGTQYF
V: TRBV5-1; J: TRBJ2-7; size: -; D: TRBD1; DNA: TGCGCCAGCAGCCGAGGGGACAGGGGGCGAGGCGAGCAGTACTTC; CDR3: CASSRGDRGRGEQYF